This T cell receptor beta chain was sequenced for a study of cytomegalovirus exposure and HLA in healthy donors. Broader study findings: Three chains linked to CMV were shown in vitro to be specific for CMV antigens. A few V segments could not be told apart, such as TRBV6-2 and TRBV6-3, and were left out.

As concerns this clone: What it binds is not known.

CDR1 is SGHTA and CDR2 is FQGTGA in the germline V gene. Trimming at V came to 0 bases and at J to 4 bases, leaving 12 bases not matched to a gene. The CDR3 spans 20 residues. Primers included in the PCR were 60 Vbeta and 13 Jbeta primers. The repertoire was sequenced with immunoSEQ multiplex PCR; TCRdb's copy has only in-frame clones and lacks some. The sample yields 180,000 or so clones, around 78% seen once. The origin of this receptor is a young man in good health and CMV-seronegative. The sample consisted of PBMCs. The chain employs TRBV7-3 and TRBJ2-6, with TRBD2 identical over 10 bases. This CDR3 reads CASSLTALAGWVSGANVLTF. For the CDR3, the DNA is TGTGCCAGCAGCTTAACGGCACTAGCGGGGTGGGTTTCCGGGGCCAACGTCCTGACTTTC.